Below, 28 T cell receptor beta chains from the same sample are listed, as sequenced in a study of early stage breast cancer tumors. Only in-frame clones appear in the TCRdb table, and some are missing; sequencing was by immunoSEQ multiplex PCR. The sample includes almost 55,000 clones, about 90% seen only once; the top ten take 5%. The material sequenced was blood. Receptors originate from a person between 65 and 80 years old with breast cancer.

The chain recombines TRBV4-3 with TRBJ2-3, with D uncertain. Germline lookup yields CDR1 LGHNA and CDR2 YSLEER. Trimming cost V 1 base and J 4 bases, with 15 bases left between them. This CDR3 has 16 amino acids. CDR3 nucleotides: TGCGCCAGCAGCCAAGTTCCACCCCCTCCGGCAGATACGCAGTATTTT. This sequence encodes CASSQVPPPPADTQYF.

The V call is TRBV27, the J call TRBJ1-2; 7 bases are a match to TRBD1. The germline gives CDR1 MNHEY, CDR2 SMNVEV (reference sequence). CDR3 length: 13 residues. Trimming removed 5 bases from V and 8 bases from J; junction bases left unmatched: 8. CDR3 nucleotides: TGTGCCAGCAGTAACAGGGGAGAAGGCGGCTACACCTTC. Translating gives CASSNRGEGGYTF.

The chain is built from TRBV14 and TRBJ2-3; D is perhaps TRBD2 (6 bases). V was shortened by 4 bases and J by 4 bases, with 15 bases between the two germline ends. This CDR3 contains 15 residues. CDR1 and CDR2 (germline): SGHDN, FVKESK. In nucleotides, the CDR3 is TGTGCCAGCAGCCCCAGAGCGGGCGGCGCAGATACGCAGTATTTT. Translation: CASSPRAGGADTQYF.

The chain recombines TRBV7-9 with TRBJ2-3; D is unclear. V lost 5 bases, J lost 0 bases, and 6 bases lay in between. CDR3 size: 13 residues. Germline CDR1 and CDR2: SEHNR and FQNEAQ (reference sequence). CDR3 sequence reads: CASSLPSTDTQYF. DNA of the CDR3: TGTGCCAGCAGCCTACCGAGCACAGATACGCAGTATTTT.

This chain uses TRBV6-6 with TRBJ2-7; maybe TRBD2 (7 bases). Germline V lookup: CDR1 MNHNY, CDR2 SVGAGI (reference sequence). The CDR3 runs to 13 residues. With 6 bases removed from V and 6 bases from J, the gap between germline ends came to 15 bases. CDR3 DNA sequence: TGTGCCAGCAGCCCCCGGGGGGCGGGCGAGCAGTACTTC. Translating gives CASSPRGAGEQYF.

This clone was picked up one time. J is TRBJ2-5 and V is TRBV7-2; 7 bases map to TRBD2. The V and J ends lost 3 bases and 3 bases, in that order; junction bases with no gene match: 4. The CDR3 is made up of 14 amino acids. Germline assignment: CDR1 SGHTA and CDR2 FQGNSA. CDR3 sequence: CASSFLLAEETQYF. The CDR3 DNA reads as TGTGCCAGCAGCTTCCTCCTAGCGGAAGAGACCCAGTACTTC.

This chain uses TRBV5-1 with TRBJ2-7; 9 nucleotides match TRBD2. Trimming at V came to 2 bases and at J to 6 bases, leaving 6 bases not matched to a gene. In germline, CDR1 is SGHRS, CDR2 YFSETQ. This CDR3 comprises 14 residues. In DNA form, the CDR3 reads TGCGCCAGCAGCTTCGGGCGGGGGGGCTCCGAGCAGTACTTC. It specifies CASSFGRGGSEQYF.

The J gene is TRBJ1-2, the V gene TRBV28; the D gene is possibly TRBD1 (6 bases). The CDR3 spans 16 residues. V lost 2 bases and J 6 bases, leaving 19 bases between the germline ends. The germline CDR1 and CDR2 sequences are MDHEN and SYDVKM. The CDR3 sequence: CASSLGGGGLGNGYTF. The CDR3, as DNA: TGTGCCAGCAGTTTAGGGGGCGGGGGCTTGGGTAATGGCTACACCTTC.

A single count supports this clone. The chain recombines TRBV11-2 with TRBJ1-4; no firm D call. The V gene's germline CDR1 is SGHAT and CDR2 FQNNGV. Trimming cost V 5 bases and J 1 base, with 8 bases left between them. The CDR3 runs 14 residues. CDR3 sequence (DNA): TGTGCCAGCAGCCTAGTCCGAACTAATGAAAAACTGTTTTTT. Protein sequence: CASSLVRTNEKLFF.

The V call is TRBV11-2, the J call TRBJ2-5; 11 nucleotides agree with TRBD2. CDR1 SGHAT and CDR2 FQNNGV come from the germline V gene. J lost 1 base, V lost 0 bases, and 1 base had no gene match. The CDR3 is 16 amino acids. The CDR3 nucleotides read TGTGCCAGCAGCTTAGAGCTAGCGGGGGGCCAAGAGACCCAGTACTTC. It encodes CASSLELAGGQETQYF.

This clone has a single count. This chain connects TRBV11-1 to TRBJ1-2, with 9 bases identical to TRBD1. This CDR3 comprises 14 residues. Germline CDR1 reads SGHAT; CDR2 reads FQDESV (reference sequence). The ends lost 4 bases at V and 8 bases at J; junction bases unmatched: 8. CDR3 amino acids: CASSSPGQGRGYTF. CDR3 nucleotide sequence: TGTGCCAGCAGCTCCCCGGGACAGGGCCGGGGCTACACCTTC.

This chain links TRBV2 with TRBJ2-2, with D unresolved. The CDR3 extends over 16 amino acids. The germline V and J ends were trimmed by 5 bases and 1 base, with 14 bases remaining between them. CDR1 and CDR2 from the germline V gene are SNHLY and FYNNEI. The DNA for the CDR3 is TGTGCCAGCAGTTCCCAACTCGTTTGGAACACCGGGGAGCTGTTTTTT. Translation gives CASSSQLVWNTGELFF.

This clone was seen just once. This chain links TRBV7-2 with TRBJ1-5; TRBD1 aligns across 7 bases. The CDR3 has 16 residues. V lost 6 bases, J lost 0 bases, and 8 bases stayed unmatched. Germline-derived CDR1 and CDR2 are SGHTA and FQGNSA. The CDR3 DNA follows: TGTGCCAGCAGTTTAACCGGGACAGCTAGCAATCAGCCCCAGCATTTT. Its protein product is CASSLTGTASNQPQHF.

The chain combines TRBV12-5 with TRBJ1-4; 8 positions agree with TRBD1. The germline V gene encodes CDR1 LGHNT and CDR2 FRNRAP. V trimming: 2 bases; J trimming: 6 bases; junction bases outside the gene matches: 11. CDR3 size: 17 residues. The CDR3 protein is CASGLLAPGQEDEKLFF. CDR3 nucleotide sequence: TGTGCTAGTGGTTTGCTAGCACCGGGACAGGAGGATGAAAAACTGTTTTTT.

The rearrangement uses TRBV19 and TRBJ1-2; TRBD1 matches 10 bases. The junction had 7 bases not matched to a gene; V was cut back by 7 bases and J by 5 bases. The CDR3 totals 14 residues. Germline values: CDR1 LNHDA, CDR2 SQIVND (reference sequence). This CDR3 is CASIPGQGFYGYTF. CDR3 DNA: TGTGCCAGTATCCCGGGACAGGGGTTTTATGGCTACACCTTC.

V and J are TRBV6-5 and TRBJ1-5, with 10 bases aligning to TRBD1. The CDR3 consists of 12 residues. Unmatched junction bases numbered 1, after V lost 10 bases and J lost 4 bases. Germline V gives CDR1 MNHEY, CDR2 SVGAGI. Written as DNA, the CDR3 is TGTGCCACGGGACAGGGGAATCAGCCCCAGCATTTT. Protein product: CATGQGNQPQHF.

This chain uses TRBV10-1 with TRBJ2-1; TRBD2 agrees at 10 bases. The CDR3 has 16 amino acids. Per germline, CDR1 WNHNN and CDR2 SYGVQD (reference sequence). V lost 5 bases and J lost 3; bases outside the gene matches: 7. CDR3 loop: CASSSGAGGGYNEQFF. The CDR3 bases are TGCGCCAGCAGTTCGGGAGCGGGGGGGGGCTACAATGAGCAGTTCTTC.

V usage is TRBV11-2 and J usage is TRBJ2-2; TRBD1 matches at 7 bases. There are 16 residues in the CDR3. Germline V CDR1 and CDR2: SGHAT, FQNNGV. Trimming removed 0 bases from V and 4 bases from J; junction bases left unmatched: 5. The DNA of the CDR3 is TGTGCCAGCAGCTTAGACTCGACAGGGCTCACCGGGGAGCTGTTTTTT. Residues: CASSLDSTGLTGELFF.

The CDR3 is CASHQGPFSNEQFF. Written as DNA, the CDR3 is TGTGCCTCCCACCAGGGGCCCTTCAGCAATGAGCAGTTCTTC. The chain couples TRBV2 to TRBJ2-1; D may be TRBD1 (6 bases). CDR3 size: 14 residues. V was cut by 11 bases and J by 6 bases, with 20 bases left in between. Germline V lookup: CDR1 SNHLY, CDR2 FYNNEI.

The gene calls are TRBV5-4 and TRBJ2-2, with TRBD2 as a possible D gene (5 bases). Trimming stripped 0 bases from V and 6 bases from J, with 12 bases between. The CDR3 spans 15 residues. Germline CDR1 and CDR2: SGHNT and YYREEE (reference sequence). The CDR3 sequence is CASSLGLATPGELFF. CDR3 nucleotides: TGTGCCAGCAGCTTGGGGTTAGCGACACCCGGGGAGCTGTTTTTT.

V gene TRBV28 combines with J gene TRBJ1-2, with 7 bases aligning to TRBD1. Germline CDR1 and CDR2: MDHEN and SYDVKM. With V trimmed by 8 bases and J by 0 bases, 3 bases remained unmatched. This CDR3 region has 13 residues. The CDR3 region is CASRTGANYGYTF. For the CDR3, the DNA is TGTGCCAGCCGGACAGGAGCTAACTATGGCTACACCTTC.

The chain joins TRBV6-1 to TRBJ1-2; TRBD1 might be the D (6 bases). Germline CDR1 is MNHNS and CDR2 is SASEGT. The V end was cut by 7 bases, the J end by 6 bases, with 12 bases between. The CDR3 loop spans 12 amino acids. CDR3 sequence (DNA): TGTGCCAGCATTGGGGGGGCGGATGGCTACACCTTC. Protein: CASIGGADGYTF.

V and J are TRBV25-1 and TRBJ1-1; TRBD1 is a possible D gene (6 bases). The V end was cut by 7 bases, the J end by 8 bases, with 14 bases between. Looked up from germline, CDR1 is MGHDK and CDR2 is SYGVNS. The CDR3 extends over 12 amino acids. CDR3 DNA: TGTGCCAGCACACAAGGGGGTAGGGAAGCTTTCTTT. Amino acid sequence: CASTQGGREAFF.

The chain links TRBV10-3 to TRBJ1-5, with 10 bases matching TRBD1. The CDR3 is made up of 15 amino acids. The V gene's germline CDR1 is ENHRY and CDR2 SYGVKD. With V trimmed by 6 bases and J by 5 bases, 7 bases remained unmatched. CDR3 loop: CAIRGTGTGDQPQHF. CDR3 bases: TGTGCCATCAGGGGAACCGGGACAGGGGATCAGCCCCAGCATTTT.

The chain is built from TRBV29-1 and TRBJ1-2; no firm D call. Germline V lookup: CDR1 SQVTM, CDR2 ANQGSEA. CDR3 length: 13 residues. V dropped 3 bases and J dropped 8 bases, with 16 bases sitting between them. The DNA for the CDR3 is TGCAGCGTTGACACGGGGATGGTTTACGGCTACACCTTC. Translation gives CSVDTGMVYGYTF.

This clone was found a few times. This sequence joins TRBV7-9 and TRBJ2-7; TRBD1 agrees at 11 bases. This CDR3 region has 15 residues. J gave up 10 bases and V 5 bases, and 13 bases lay outside the gene matches. Per germline, CDR1 SEHNR and CDR2 FQNEAQ (reference sequence). The CDR3 nucleotides are TGTGCCAGCAGCCAAAACCTCCGGGACAGGGGGGAACAGTACTTC. This translates into CASSQNLRDRGEQYF.

The V and J genes are TRBV10-1 and TRBJ2-2, with 9 bases lining up with TRBD2. Germline assignment: CDR1 WNHNN and CDR2 SYGVQD (reference sequence). Trimming removed 5 bases from V and 0 bases from J; junction bases left unmatched: 4. This CDR3 region has 16 residues. Here the CDR3 DNA reads TGCGCCAGCAGTCCTCTAGCGGGGTCGAACACCGGGGAGCTGTTTTTT. Translating gives CASSPLAGSNTGELFF.

A single count supports this clone. This chain uses TRBV7-9 with TRBJ1-5, with 8 positions matching TRBD1. Germline V gives CDR1 SEHNR, CDR2 FQNEAQ (reference sequence). The V gene end was trimmed by 5 bases and the J gene end by 2 bases; junction bases not matched to a gene: 5. The CDR3 totals 15 residues. The CDR3 spells CASSHMTGGNQPQHF. In DNA, the CDR3 is TGTGCCAGCAGCCATATGACAGGGGGCAATCAGCCCCAGCATTTT.